This T cell receptor (beta chain) was captured in a study of somatic mutations in T cells in chronic GVHD (dated by TCRdb to about 2020). Comment on this clone: The antigen it recognizes is unknown. Base qualities are missing; no much larger clone stands one base away.

For sorting, staining was done with anti-CD3, anti-CD4, anti-CD8 and a Vbeta20 antibody from the IOTest Beta Mark kit on a FACSAria III, reaching purity above 99%. Peripheral blood was drawn into sodium heparin tubes, and mononuclear cells were separated by Ficoll-Paque PLUS density gradient centrifugation. CD4+ Vbeta20+, CD4+ Vbeta20-, and CD8+ T cell fractions were FACS-sorted before TCRbeta deep sequencing. CDR1 and CDR2 were assigned from the germline V gene as SGHDT and YYEEEE. Including the terminal cysteine and phenylalanine, the CDR3 comprises 14 residues. CDR3 DNA is the only sequence kept; it has 42 bases, read in frame from the first base. Trimming takes 5 bases from V and 7 bases from J, and the germline ends sit 15 bases apart. Isolated genomic DNA was used for TCRbeta deep sequencing. TCRbeta CDR3 sequencing and initial data processing were performed as a commercial service with the immunoSEQ assay. The published analysis was carried out like this. Reads were demultiplexed, adapter and primer sequences were trimmed, similar clones were merged through frequency-ratio clustering, and V, D, J genes were annotated using IMGT. The table comes from immuneACCESS by way of TCRdb, which keeps in-frame sequences with V and J called. Part of the clones is missing from these tables; in studies checked, under half for an unresolved V gene and the rest for unknown reasons. The V and J calls and clone size were taken over from that table, and D and trimming were inferred from the DNA. Here the sample has about 14,000 clones; around 80% occur a single time. Approximately 29% of the sample is held by the ten biggest clonotypes.

Rearrangement joined TRBV5-6 to TRBJ2-2; perhaps TRBD1 is the D gene, with 6 bases matching. This TCR was sampled from a male patient between 45 and 60 years old with chronic graft-versus-host disease. After a transplant, the graft donor may have provided part of the T cells. Sequenced input: Vbeta20-negative CD4+ T cells from blood. The cell subset or site tag for this specimen amounts to: CD4+ T cells sorted as TCR Vbeta20 negative by flow cytometry. The nucleotide sequence reads TGTGCCAGCAGTTCACAGGGTAGAAACGGGGAGCTGTTTTTT. It specifies CASSSQGRNGELFF.